These 28 T cell receptor beta chains came from one sample sequenced in a study of blood T cell repertoires in COVID-19 (dated by TCRdb to between 2020 and 2021). To prepare the library, the immunoSEQ multiplex PCR assay was applied. This immuneACCESS table, as held by TCRdb, lists in-frame sequences with V and J called but not all clones. Of the missing ones, under half trace to an unresolved V gene in checked studies; the others have no known cause. The sample table records about 410,000 clones; less than 95% of these occur just once. In total, the top ten clones hold around 0.6% of the sample. Sequencing was performed on PBMCs or T cells enriched from blood (not recorded which). The receptors come from a man between 18 and 29 years old who had recovered from COVID-19.

The V gene is TRBV7-9, the J gene TRBJ1-3; D is unclear. Germline-derived CDR1 and CDR2 are SEHNR and FQNEAQ (reference sequence). The CDR3 spans 14 residues. V shed 2 bases and J shed 0 bases, with 5 bases lying between them. The CDR3 sequence: CASSLLVSGNTIYF. The CDR3, as DNA: TGTGCCAGCAGCTTACTCGTCTCTGGAAACACCATATATTTT.

The chain employs TRBV11-2 and TRBJ1-2; 7 nucleotides line up with TRBD1. In germline, CDR1 is SGHAT, CDR2 FQNNGV. CDR3 length: 16 residues. Trimming removed 5 bases from V and 0 bases from J; junction bases left unmatched: 9. The CDR3 DNA reads TGTGCCAGCAGCACGACAGGGAAGGGAGCTAACTATGGCTACACCTTC. Translation: CASSTTGKGANYGYTF. The whole variable domain, remainder taken from reference TRBV11-2 and TRBJ1-2, is EAGVAQSPRYKIIEKRQSVAFWCNPISGHATLYWYQQILGQGPKLLIQFQNNGVVDDSQLPKDRFSAERLKGVDSTLKIQPAKLEDSAVYLCASSTTGKGANYGYTFGSGTRLTVV.

The chain is built from TRBV9 and TRBJ1-1, with D tentatively TRBD1 (6 bases). V was clipped by 4 bases and J by 2 bases, with 12 bases between them. Germline lookup yields CDR1 SGDLS and CDR2 YYNGEE. The CDR3 is 14 amino acids. In DNA, the CDR3 is TGTGCCAGCAGCTCCCGGGGGGCAAACACTGAAGCTTTCTTT. Its translation is CASSSRGANTEAFF. Drawing the rest from reference TRBV9 and TRBJ1-1, the complete variable domain is DSGVTQTPKHLITATGQRVTLRCSPRSGDLSVYWYQQSLDQGLQFLIQYYNGEERAKGNILERFSAQQFPDLHSELNLSSLELGDSALYFCASSSRGANTEAFFGQGTRLTVV.

The rearrangement links TRBV11-2 to TRBJ2-2; D might be TRBD1 (5 bases). The V end was cut by 5 bases, the J end by 3 bases, with 7 bases between. Germline V lookup: CDR1 SGHAT, CDR2 FQNNGV. This CDR3 comprises 13 residues. The DNA of the CDR3 is TGTGCCAGCAGCCCAGGGTACACCGGGGAGCTGTTTTTT. This gives the protein CASSPGYTGELFF.

The CDR3 loop reads CASSLGPGGNEQFF. CDR3 coding DNA: TGTGCCAGCAGCCTGGGACCAGGGGGCAATGAGCAGTTCTTC. This chain connects TRBV7-3 to TRBJ2-1; 7 bases align to TRBD1. In germline, CDR1 is SGHTA, CDR2 FQGTGA. V was clipped by 5 bases and J by 6 bases; unmatched bases: 7. This CDR3 has 14 amino acids.

This clone was detected a few times. The V and J genes are TRBV19 and TRBJ1-2, with 7 bases lining up with TRBD1. The J segment lost 8 bases and the V segment lost 4 bases, leaving 13 bases of the junction unmatched. The CDR3 is 15 residues long. The germline gives CDR1 LNHDA, CDR2 SQIVND (reference sequence). Here the CDR3 reads CASSKTGTAPLGYTF. The DNA of the CDR3 is TGTGCCAGTAGTAAAACGGGGACAGCTCCTCTAGGCTACACCTTC.

The chain carries TRBV24-1 and TRBJ2-3, with 8 bases that match TRBD1. The V gene's germline CDR1 is KGHDR and CDR2 SFDVKD. Trimming at V came to 4 bases and at J to 7 bases, leaving 9 bases not matched to a gene. The CDR3 spans 15 residues. The CDR3 here is CATSDSGQGGNTQYF. For the CDR3, the DNA is TGTGCCACCAGTGACTCCGGACAGGGTGGAAATACGCAGTATTTT.

The chain combines TRBV12-3 or TRBV12-4 with TRBJ2-7; maybe TRBD1 (5 bases). The CDR3 sequence is 13 residues long. V dropped 1 base and J dropped 3 bases, with 7 bases sitting between them. The CDR3 DNA follows: TGTGCCAGCAGTTTAGACACAGGCTACGAGCAGTACTTC. The encoded protein is CASSLDTGYEQYF.

The chain combines TRBV30 with TRBJ2-1, with TRBD1 matching over 8 bases. The CDR3 contains 14 residues. The ends lost 3 bases at V and 4 bases at J; junction bases unmatched: 5. Per germline, CDR1 GTSNPN and CDR2 SVGIG (reference sequence). Written as DNA, the CDR3 is TGTGCCTGGAGCGCGGGACAGGTTTACAATGAGCAGTTCTTC. It codes for CAWSAGQVYNEQFF.

This chain uses TRBV10-2 with TRBJ2-1, with 9 bases aligning to TRBD2. J gave up 8 bases and V 7 bases, and 15 bases lay outside the gene matches. The V gene's germline CDR1 is WSHSY and CDR2 SAAADI. CDR3 length equals 16 residues. CDR3 nucleotide sequence: TGCGCCAGCACCCCTGGGGCGGGGGGGCCTCTTGATGAGCAGTTCTTC. Translation: CASTPGAGGPLDEQFF.

The chain carries TRBV3-1 (or the pseudogene TRBV3-2) and TRBJ1-2; D is unclear. From germline, CDR1 is LGHDT and CDR2 YNNKEL (reference sequence). The CDR3 contains 14 residues. Trimming took 0 bases from V and 4 from J, leaving 9 bases between them. The CDR3: CASSQERGSYGYTF. In nucleotides, the CDR3 is TGTGCCAGCAGCCAAGAAAGAGGGAGCTATGGCTACACCTTC.

The chain employs TRBV28 and TRBJ1-2; TRBD1 matches at 10 bases. The germline gives CDR1 MDHEN, CDR2 SYDVKM. The CDR3 has 15 residues. Trimming cost V 5 bases and J 8 bases; bases outside gene matches: 11. CDR3 in DNA: TGTGCCAGCAGTCCCCCTCCGGGACAGGGGAAAGGCTACACCTTC. Its protein product is CASSPPPGQGKGYTF.

The chain carries TRBV18 and TRBJ1-1, with D possibly TRBD1 on 6 matching bases. This CDR3 has 14 amino acids. Germline values: CDR1 KGHSH, CDR2 LQKENI. With 8 bases removed from V and 0 bases from J, the gap between germline ends came to 13 bases. Here the CDR3 reads CASRTERLNTEAFF. The DNA for the CDR3 is TGTGCCAGCCGGACAGAACGCCTGAACACTGAAGCTTTCTTT.

This clone showed up just once. The CDR3 region has the DNA TGTGCCAGCAGCCAAGACAGGGGGAGTGCTTTCTTT. It is translated as CASSQDRGSAFF. The chain joins TRBV28 to TRBJ1-1, with 9 bases lining up with TRBD1. The junction had 7 bases not matched to a gene; V was cut back by 6 bases and J by 11 bases. The CDR3 loop spans 12 amino acids. The germline CDR1 and CDR2 sequences are MDHEN and SYDVKM.

The chain couples TRBV19 to TRBJ2-1, with 9 bases lining up with TRBD2. The CDR3 loop spans 17 amino acids. Germline V gene data show CDR1 as LNHDA and CDR2 as SQIVND (reference sequence). J was trimmed by 3 bases and V by 7 bases; bases with no gene match: 13. CDR3 loop: CASNPTNLAGSYNEQFF. The CDR3 DNA reads as TGTGCCAGTAACCCAACGAATCTAGCGGGAAGCTACAATGAGCAGTTCTTC.

The chain recombines TRBV5-5 with TRBJ2-1, with D hard to call. The CDR3 sequence is 11 residues long. CDR1 and CDR2 from the germline V gene are SGHKS and YYEKEE (reference sequence). V was trimmed by 5 bases and J by 4 bases, leaving 4 bases between them. The CDR3 nucleotides read TGTGCCAGCAGGTCGTACAATGAGCAGTTCTTC. It yields the protein CASRSYNEQFF. The full variable domain, completed using reference TRBV5-5 and TRBJ2-1, is DAGVTQSPTHLIKTRGQQVTLRCSPISGHKSVSWYQQVLGQGPQFIFQYYEKEERGRGNFPDRFSARQFPNYSSELNVNALLLGDSALYLCASRSYNEQFFGPGTRLTVL.

The chain employs TRBV19 and TRBJ1-2; TRBD1 aligns across 7 bases. V was pared by 5 bases and J by 5 bases, with 14 bases of the junction left unmatched. The CDR3 spans 16 residues. Germline CDR1 reads LNHDA; CDR2 reads SQIVND (reference sequence). The CDR3 bases are TGTGCCAGTAGTCGTCAATATTCCGGGACAGAGTATGGCTACACCTTC. Translation gives CASSRQYSGTEYGYTF.

This clone was seen just once. V and J are TRBV6-5 and TRBJ1-5, with D unresolved. This CDR3 has 16 residues. V was shortened by 0 bases and J by 0 bases, with 9 bases between the two germline ends. Looked up from germline, CDR1 is MNHEY and CDR2 is SVGAGI. The chain's CDR3 is CASSYSGSLSNQPQHF. The CDR3 DNA reads as TGTGCCAGCAGTTACTCGGGCAGCCTTAGCAATCAGCCCCAGCATTTT.

The chain couples TRBV14 to TRBJ1-3, with no clear D. Trimming took 0 bases from V and 5 from J, leaving 20 bases between them. The CDR3 totals 18 residues. Per germline, CDR1 SGHDN and CDR2 FVKESK. CDR3 region: CASSQDGPRGGSRNTIYF. The CDR3 DNA sequence: TGTGCCAGCAGCCAAGATGGCCCCCGTGGCGGGAGTCGAAACACCATATATTTT.

The V and J genes are TRBV19 and TRBJ1-4; 10 nucleotides match TRBD1. The V gene end was trimmed by 5 bases and the J gene end by 7 bases; junction bases not matched to a gene: 10. The CDR3 is 16 residues long. Germline V gives CDR1 LNHDA, CDR2 SQIVND (reference sequence). CDR3 amino acids: CASSLTGTGEGEKLFF. In nucleotides, the CDR3 is TGTGCCAGTAGTCTCACCGGGACAGGGGAGGGTGAAAAACTGTTTTTT.

This clone was recorded only once. V usage is TRBV3-1 (or the pseudogene TRBV3-2) and J usage is TRBJ2-5; D is possibly TRBD1 (5 bases). The ends were cut back, 4 bases at V and 2 bases at J, with 17 bases in the middle. CDR1 is LGHDT, CDR2 YNNKEL, per germline (reference sequence). This CDR3 region has 16 residues. DNA of the CDR3: TGTGCCAGCAGCCCCCCCCAGACAGACGGACAAGAGACCCAGTACTTC. Protein product: CASSPPQTDGQETQYF.

The rearrangement joins TRBV19 to TRBJ2-7, with D unclear. Germline CDR1 and CDR2: LNHDA and SQIVND (reference sequence). The CDR3 sequence is 12 residues long. Trimming cost V 3 bases and J 1 base, with 4 bases left between them. The CDR3 region is CASSMRSYEQYF. CDR3 bases: TGTGCCAGTAGTATGAGGTCCTACGAGCAGTACTTC.

This clone has a handful of counts. V and J are TRBV18 and TRBJ1-1; D might be TRBD1 (5 bases). V was shortened by 7 bases and J by 5 bases, with 14 bases between the two germline ends. The germline gives CDR1 KGHSH, CDR2 LQKENI. The CDR3 is made up of 13 amino acids. In DNA, the CDR3 is TGTGCCAGCTTCCCAGGGTTAAGAACTGAAGCTTTCTTT. Its translation: CASFPGLRTEAFF.

This chain joins TRBV2 and TRBJ1-2; D uncertain. Trimming removed 1 base at V and 4 bases at J, with 10 bases between. CDR1 is SNHLY and CDR2 is FYNNEI in the germline V gene. CDR3 length: 14 residues. CDR3 in DNA: TGTGCCAGCAGTGAAGAAGGAGGTGCCTATGGCTACACCTTC. This translates into CASSEEGGAYGYTF.

The rearrangement links TRBV10-1 to TRBJ2-2, with D hard to call. Germline CDR1 WNHNN, CDR2 SYGVQD (reference sequence). With 6 bases removed from V and 1 base from J, the gap between germline ends came to 9 bases. CDR3 length equals 14 residues. CDR3 in amino acids: CASRAYRNTGELFF. In DNA, the CDR3 is TGCGCCAGCAGGGCCTACAGGAACACCGGGGAGCTGTTTTTT.

With respect to this clone: The junction differs from germline at one of its ends, possibly a read error. The V gene is TRBV9, the J gene TRBJ1-2; 7 nucleotides agree with TRBD1. The CDR3 loop spans 11 amino acids. Germline values: CDR1 SGDLS, CDR2 YYNGEE. The CDR3 spells CASSPGGSVSF. Written as DNA, the CDR3 is TGTGCCAGCAGTCCAGGGGGGAGTGTCTCCTTC.

This chain joins TRBV30 and TRBJ1-5; the D is unclear. V was clipped by 5 bases and J by 5 bases, with 13 bases between them. CDR1 and CDR2 (germline): GTSNPN, SVGIG (reference sequence). This CDR3 region has 13 residues. CDR3 protein: CAWGPAGDQPQHF. As DNA, the CDR3 is TGTGCCTGGGGCCCTGCCGGTGATCAGCCCCAGCATTTT.

J is TRBJ2-7 and V is TRBV6-2 or TRBV6-3, with 7 bases lining up with TRBD2. Germline loops: CDR1 MNHEY, CDR2 SVGEGT. V shed 2 bases, J shed 2 bases, and the junction held 6 bases outside the gene matches. CDR3 length: 15 amino acids. For the CDR3, the DNA is TGTGCCAGCAGTTACGAGGGAGGGCCTACCTACGAGCAGTACTTC. This translates into CASSYEGGPTYEQYF.